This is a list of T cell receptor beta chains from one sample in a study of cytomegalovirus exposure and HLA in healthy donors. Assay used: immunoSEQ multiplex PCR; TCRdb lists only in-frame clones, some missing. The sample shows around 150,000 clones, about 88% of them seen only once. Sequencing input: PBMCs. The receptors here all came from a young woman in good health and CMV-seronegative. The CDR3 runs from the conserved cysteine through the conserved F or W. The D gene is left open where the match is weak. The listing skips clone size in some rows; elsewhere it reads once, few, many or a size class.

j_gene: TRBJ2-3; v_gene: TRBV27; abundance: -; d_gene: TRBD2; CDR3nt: TGTGCCAGCAGCCATCCCCTACTAGCGGGGGGAACAGATACGCAGTATTTT; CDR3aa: CASSHPLLAGGTDTQYF
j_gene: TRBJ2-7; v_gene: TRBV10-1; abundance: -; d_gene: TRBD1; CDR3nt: TGCGCCAGCAGTGATGAAGGACAGGGTCTCTACGAGCAGTACTTC; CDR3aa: CASSDEGQGLYEQYF
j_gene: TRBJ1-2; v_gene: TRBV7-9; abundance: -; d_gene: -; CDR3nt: TGTGCCAGCAGCCCGTTTAGCCTCTATGGCTACACCTTC; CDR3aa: CASSPFSLYGYTF
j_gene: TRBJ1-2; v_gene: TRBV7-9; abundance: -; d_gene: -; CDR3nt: TGTGCCAGCAGCTCCACGCGGTTAGCCCATGGCTACACCTTC; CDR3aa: CASSSTRLAHGYTF
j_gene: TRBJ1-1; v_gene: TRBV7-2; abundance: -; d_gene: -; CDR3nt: TGTGCCAGCAGCTTAGCGTCCCGGGGGGTGAACACTGAAGCTTTCTTT; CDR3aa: CASSLASRGVNTEAFF
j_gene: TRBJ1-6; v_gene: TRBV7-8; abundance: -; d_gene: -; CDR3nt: TGTGCCAGCAGCTTAGGGCAGGTCCCCAGGTTGTCACCCCTCCACTTT; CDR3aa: CASSLGQVPRLSPLHF
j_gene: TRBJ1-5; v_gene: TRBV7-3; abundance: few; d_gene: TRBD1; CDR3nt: TGTGCCAGCAGCTCGGGACAGGCGTTTAGCAATCAGCCCCAGCATTTT; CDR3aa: CASSSGQAFSNQPQHF
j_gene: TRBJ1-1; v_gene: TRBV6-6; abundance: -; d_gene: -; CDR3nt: TGTGCCAGCAGTTACGGGGCGCCCATCATGAACACTGAAGCTTTCTTT; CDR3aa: CASSYGAPIMNTEAFF
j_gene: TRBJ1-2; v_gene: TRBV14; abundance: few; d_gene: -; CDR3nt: TGTGCCAGCAGCGAGAGATTGATCTATGGCTACACCTTC; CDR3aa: CASSERLIYGYTF
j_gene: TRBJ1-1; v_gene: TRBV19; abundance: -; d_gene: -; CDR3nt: TGTGCCACCCGAGTCAGTCGGGATGAAGCTTTCTTT; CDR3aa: CATRVSRDEAFF
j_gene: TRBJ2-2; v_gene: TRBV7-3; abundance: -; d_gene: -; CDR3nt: TGTGCCAGCAGCTCCACGAACGCGGGCCTGAACACCGGGGAGCTGTTTTTT; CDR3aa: CASSSTNAGLNTGELFF
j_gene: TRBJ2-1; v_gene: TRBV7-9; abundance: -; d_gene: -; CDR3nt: TGTGCCAGCGCGCGAACCCACGGGGTCCCCCGGAGTGAGCAGTTCTTC; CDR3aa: CASARTHGVPRSEQFF
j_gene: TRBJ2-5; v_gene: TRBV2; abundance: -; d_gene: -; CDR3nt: TGTGCCAGCAGTAACGGGGAGACCCAGTACTTC; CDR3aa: CASSNGETQYF
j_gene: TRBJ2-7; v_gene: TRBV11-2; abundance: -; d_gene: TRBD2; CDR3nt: TGTGCCAGCAGCTTTAAGGGTCGCGGGAGCGACGAGCAGTACTTC; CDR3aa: CASSFKGRGSDEQYF
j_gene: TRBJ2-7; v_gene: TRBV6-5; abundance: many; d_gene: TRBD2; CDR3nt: TGTGCCAGCAGTTACTCGATACTAGCGGGTGTTGAGCAGTACTTC; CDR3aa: CASSYSILAGVEQYF
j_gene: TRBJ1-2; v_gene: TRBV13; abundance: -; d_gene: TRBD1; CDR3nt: TGTGCCAGCAGCAACTCCGGGACAGGGGGAAACTATCATGGCTACACCTTC; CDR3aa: CASSNSGTGGNYHGYTF
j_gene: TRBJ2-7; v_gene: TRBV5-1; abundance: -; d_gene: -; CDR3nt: TGCGCCAGCAGCTCCCCTTACTCCTACGAGCAGTACTTC; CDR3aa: CASSSPYSYEQYF
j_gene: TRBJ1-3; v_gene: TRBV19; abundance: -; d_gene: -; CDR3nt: TGTGCCAGTAGTATTTCCGTCTCTGGAAACACCATATATTTT; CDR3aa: CASSISVSGNTIYF
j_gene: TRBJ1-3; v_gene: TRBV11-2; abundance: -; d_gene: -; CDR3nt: TGTGCCAGCAGCGACCCCCAGTTGGGCCCGGCCTCTGGAAACACCATATATTTT; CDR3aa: CASSDPQLGPASGNTIYF
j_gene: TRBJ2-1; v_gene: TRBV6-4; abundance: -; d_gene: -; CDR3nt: TGTGCCAGCAGTGACCTTCCCACCGGTGAGCAGTTCTTC; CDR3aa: CASSDLPTGEQFF
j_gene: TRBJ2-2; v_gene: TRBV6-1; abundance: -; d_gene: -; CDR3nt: TGTGCCAGCCCGGGGACACAGAACACCGGGGAGCTGTTTTTT; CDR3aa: CASPGTQNTGELFF
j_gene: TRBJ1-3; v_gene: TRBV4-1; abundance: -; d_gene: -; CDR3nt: TGCGCCAGCAGCCAAGGAGCAATCTCTGGAAACACCATATATTTT; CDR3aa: CASSQGAISGNTIYF
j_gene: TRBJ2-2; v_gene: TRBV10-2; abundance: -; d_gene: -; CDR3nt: TGCGCCAGCTGGGGGACATCGGACACCGGGGAGCTGTTTTTT; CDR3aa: CASWGTSDTGELFF
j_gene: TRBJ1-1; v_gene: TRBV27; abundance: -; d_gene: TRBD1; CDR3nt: TGTGCCAGCAGGGGCGGGACAGGGTGGACTGAAGCTTTCTTT; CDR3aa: CASRGGTGWTEAFF
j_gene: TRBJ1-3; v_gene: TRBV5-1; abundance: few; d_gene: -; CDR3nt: TGCGCCAGCAGCCCCGGAGTCTCTGGAAACACCATATATTTT; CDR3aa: CASSPGVSGNTIYF
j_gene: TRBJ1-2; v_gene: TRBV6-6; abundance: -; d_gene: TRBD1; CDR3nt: TGTGCCAGCAGCGGGACAGGGGGCTCCTTAAGTGGCTACACCTTC; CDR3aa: CASSGTGGSLSGYTF
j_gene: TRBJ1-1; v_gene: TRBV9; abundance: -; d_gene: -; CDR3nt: TGTGCCAGCAGCGTAGAGGGCAGGGGGAACACTGAAGCTTTCTTT; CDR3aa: CASSVEGRGNTEAFF